The clone carrying this T cell receptor beta chain was picked up a small number of times. These data belong to a study of blood T cells in healthy people across ages. Total RNA, at least 5 micrograms per sample, was extracted from PBMCs. Trimming took 8 bases from V and 9 from J; bases not matched to a gene: 3. The CDR3 is 13 residues long. A sample-barcoded 5' primer and a J-beta primer mix were used in a second PCR of roughly 6 to 11 cycles. Each of the samples gave a minimum of 2.5 million paired-end reads that contained CDR3. A single record per CDR3 protein comes from TCRdb applying MiXCR to the 5' RACE reads. The sample shows about 1.8 million distinct CDR3 sequences, 49% of them seen only once.

The gene calls are TRBV12-3 or TRBV12-4 and TRBJ2-1, with TRBD2 matching 14 bases. Sequencing was done on a sample of blood. The receptor was isolated from a woman aged 40 to 50 in good health. CDR3 DNA sequence: TGTGCCAGCTCCGGGACTAGCGGGGGTGAGCAGTTCTTC. Amino acid sequence: CASSGTSGGEQFF.